The 16 T cell receptor beta chains listed next were all sequenced from one sample in a study of shared clonotypes between healthy human individuals. The protocol was immunoSEQ multiplex PCR, while the TCRdb copy is restricted to in-frame clones and leaves out a portion. Found here are 2 million to 2.5 million clones, roughly 93% of them singletons; the top ten hold about 0.34%. Source material: naive CD4+ T cells from PBMCs. Sample subset: CD45RA+ positively selected. These receptors originate from a man aged 18-30 years in good health. Some clones in this sample may be carry-over from other donors' samples.

This clone was seen a few times. The chain is built from TRBV29-1 and TRBJ2-2; no firm D call. Germline V lookup: CDR1 SQVTM, CDR2 ANQGSEA. Between the trimmed V and J ends, which lost 4 bases and 1 base, there was a span of 10 bases. There are 14 residues in the CDR3. The CDR3 DNA is TGCAGCGTTGCCCCCAAGTTGAACACCGGGGAGCTGTTTTTT. Its translation is CSVAPKLNTGELFF.

This clone was seen a handful of times. The CDR3 nucleotides read TGCGCCAGCAGCAACCCGGGACAGGGAGATGAAGCTTTCTTT. It translates to CASSNPGQGDEAFF. The rearrangement uses TRBV4-1 and TRBJ1-1, with 9 bases lining up with TRBD1. The V gene end was trimmed by 5 bases and the J gene end by 7 bases; junction bases not matched to a gene: 8. CDR3 length: 14 residues. The germline V gene has CDR1 MGHRA and CDR2 YSYEKL.

This clone showed up just once. This chain connects TRBV7-2 to TRBJ1-5; D unclear. This CDR3 is built from 16 residues. Per the germline V gene, CDR1 is SGHTA and CDR2 is FQGNSA. Trimming took off 1 base at V and 6 bases at J, with 16 bases between the two ends. The CDR3 DNA follows: TGTGCCAGCAGCTTAGTGTCTGCGGGGATTGGTCAGCCCCAGCATTTT. Protein sequence: CASSLVSAGIGQPQHF. The whole variable domain, filled in from reference TRBV7-2 and TRBJ1-5, reads GAGVSQSPSNKVTEKGKDVELRCDPISGHTALYWYRQSLGQGLEFLIYFQGNSAPDKSGLPSDRFSAERTGGSVSTLTIQRTQQEDSAVYLCASSLVSAGIGQPQHFGDGTRLSIL.

The chain combines TRBV7-9 with TRBJ2-7; D is perhaps TRBD1 (6 bases). The CDR3 has 18 amino acids. CDR1 is SEHNR, CDR2 FQNEAQ, per germline (reference sequence). Trimming removed 4 bases from V and 0 bases from J, with 22 bases in between. DNA of the CDR3: TGTGCCAGCAGCTCGTTCCGGGACACCCAAACAGTCTCCTACGAGCAGTACTTC. The encoded protein is CASSSFRDTQTVSYEQYF. Filled out from reference TRBV7-9 and TRBJ2-7, the complete variable domain reads DTGVSQNPRHKITKRGQNVTFRCDPISEHNRLYWYRQTLGQGPEFLTYFQNEAQLEKSRLLSDRFSAERPKGSFSTLEIQRTEQGDSAMYLCASSSFRDTQTVSYEQYFGPGTRLTVT.

With regard to this clone: The sample holds other DNA sequences that translate to the same CDR3. The chain has TRBV7-3 and TRBJ2-2, with 7 nucleotides matching TRBD1. This CDR3 region has 16 residues. The germline CDR1 and CDR2 sequences are SGHTA and FQGTGA. Trimming removed 1 base from V and 0 bases from J; junction bases left unmatched: 2. The CDR3 coding sequence is TGTGCCAGCAGCTTAATAGGGACAGCGAACACCGGGGAGCTGTTTTTT. Protein: CASSLIGTANTGELFF.

The V and J genes are TRBV27 and TRBJ2-7; a possible D gene is TRBD1 (6 bases). The V end lost 2 bases, the J end lost 4 bases, and 6 bases lay between the germline ends. The length of the CDR3 is 12 residues. CDR1 and CDR2 from the germline V gene are MNHEY and SMNVEV (reference sequence). CDR3 protein: CASSLTGYEQYF. The CDR3 region has the DNA TGTGCCAGCAGTTTAACAGGGTACGAGCAGTACTTC.

This chain joins TRBV6-5 and TRBJ1-1, with TRBD1 matching 10 bases. V lost 6 bases, J lost 4 bases, and 5 bases stayed unmatched. Germline V lookup: CDR1 MNHEY, CDR2 SVGAGI. The CDR3 has 14 residues. CDR3 coding DNA: TGTGCCAGCAGAAGGGACAGGGGAATCACTGAAGCTTTCTTT. It codes for CASRRDRGITEAFF.

CDR3 sequence: CASSLRAAVNTEAFF. The CDR3 region has the DNA TGTGCCAGTAGTTTGAGGGCGGCGGTGAACACTGAAGCTTTCTTT. The rearrangement joins TRBV19 to TRBJ1-1, with D hard to call. V was pared by 5 bases and J by 0 bases, with 13 bases between. Germline lookup yields CDR1 LNHDA and CDR2 SQIVND (reference sequence). This CDR3 contains 15 residues.

CDR3 in DNA: TGTGCCAGTAGTATCGACGGACTAGCGGGAGGGGACGAGCAGTACTTC. It codes for CASSIDGLAGGDEQYF. The genes are TRBV19 and TRBJ2-7; 15 bases match TRBD2. The V segment lost 3 bases and the J segment 5 bases; nucleotides outside the gene matches: 5. Germline assignment: CDR1 LNHDA and CDR2 SQIVND (reference sequence). The CDR3 runs to 16 residues.

The chain joins TRBV5-4 to TRBJ2-7, with a possible D match to TRBD1 (6 bases). The CDR3 has 13 residues. V gave up 4 bases and J gave up 10 bases, with 18 bases separating them. The germline gives CDR1 SGHNT, CDR2 YYREEE (reference sequence). CDR3 bases: TGTGCCAGCAGCCCCGCCGGGACACCACCTCAGTACTTC. This encodes CASSPAGTPPQYF.

The V and J genes are TRBV9 and TRBJ2-1; D is perhaps TRBD1 (6 bases). The length of the CDR3 is 15 residues. Deletions cut 0 bases from V and 6 bases from J, with 13 bases between. Germline V gene sequence: CDR1 SGDLS, CDR2 YYNGEE. The CDR3 protein is CASSVVGTPLNEQFF. CDR3 in DNA: TGTGCCAGCAGCGTAGTGGGGACACCCCTCAATGAGCAGTTCTTC.

Concerning this clone: Other DNA sequences in this specimen translate into the identical CDR3. CDR3 sequence: CASSPRIETQYF. CDR3 DNA sequence: TGTGCCAGCTCACCACGTATCGAGACCCAGTACTTC. The J gene is TRBJ2-5, the V gene TRBV18; the D is unclear. The CDR3 loop spans 12 amino acids. Germline V gene lookup returns CDR1 KGHSH and CDR2 LQKENI. Between the trimmed V and J ends, which lost 1 base and 5 bases, there was a span of 5 bases. Full variable domain (remainder filled in from reference TRBV18 and TRBJ2-5): NAGVMQNPRHLVRRRGQEARLRCSPMKGHSHVYWYRQLPEEGLKFMVYLQKENIIDESGMPKERFSAEFPKEGPSILRIQQVVRGDSAAYFCASSPRIETQYFGPGTRLLVL.

The CDR3 region is CASSSLGESYNEQFF. In nucleotides, the CDR3 is TGTGCCAGCAGCTCTCTAGGGGAATCCTACAATGAGCAGTTCTTC. V usage is TRBV28 and J usage is TRBJ2-1; weak D call: TRBD1 (5 bases). CDR3 length: 15 residues. The V gene lost 6 bases and the J gene lost 1 base, with 13 bases spanning the gap. The germline gives CDR1 MDHEN, CDR2 SYDVKM.

V usage is TRBV28 and J usage is TRBJ1-1; no clear D. The germline CDR1 and CDR2 sequences are MDHEN and SYDVKM. The CDR3 is 13 residues long. V lost 8 bases and J 5 bases, leaving 15 bases between the germline ends. The CDR3 spells CASRLGVGTEAFF. CDR3 nucleotides: TGTGCCAGCCGACTTGGGGTAGGGACTGAAGCTTTCTTT.

V usage is TRBV18 and J usage is TRBJ1-1; TRBD1 matches at 8 bases. The CDR3 length is 16 residues. Germline CDR1 KGHSH, CDR2 LQKENI. V lost 1 base and J lost 5; bases outside the gene matches: 9. As DNA, the CDR3 is TGTGCCAGCTCACCACGTCCCCAGGGGGCATTAACTGAAGCTTTCTTT. Translated, it gives CASSPRPQGALTEAFF. Based on the CDR3 plus reference TRBV18 and TRBJ1-1, the full variable domain is NAGVMQNPRHLVRRRGQEARLRCSPMKGHSHVYWYRQLPEEGLKFMVYLQKENIIDESGMPKERFSAEFPKEGPSILRIQQVVRGDSAAYFCASSPRPQGALTEAFFGQGTRLTVV.

Only one count was recorded for this clone. The chain links TRBV11-2 to TRBJ2-2, with D perhaps TRBD2 (5 bases). From germline, CDR1 is SGHAT and CDR2 FQNNGV. With 2 bases removed from V and 7 bases from J, the gap between germline ends came to 11 bases. The CDR3 sequence is 14 residues long. The CDR3 loop is CASSLLPTSGELFF. CDR3 nucleotides: TGTGCCAGCAGCTTACTCCCCACTAGCGGGGAGCTGTTTTTT. The full variable domain, rest sourced from reference TRBV11-2 and TRBJ2-2, is EAGVAQSPRYKIIEKRQSVAFWCNPISGHATLYWYQQILGQGPKLLIQFQNNGVVDDSQLPKDRFSAERLKGVDSTLKIQPAKLEDSAVYLCASSLLPTSGELFFGEGSRLTVL.